This is a list of T cell receptor beta chains from one sample in a study of CD8+ T cells in alopecia areata. Only in-frame clones appear in the TCRdb table, and some are missing; sequencing was by immunoSEQ multiplex PCR. The repertoire holds 200,000 to 250,000 clones, with more than 45% as singletons. This specimen consisted of CD4+ T cells sorted from blood, obtained at week 4, from a patient treated with tofacitinib. These TCRs come from a human donor with alopecia areata. Both conserved end residues are part of each CDR3. A D gene is named only where the DNA matches it firmly. The size field is filled for only some rows; it gives once, few, many or a size class.

v_call,d_call,j_call,clone_size,cdr3_aa,cdr3_nt
TRBV19,NA,TRBJ2-7,few,CASSIDSVSYEQYF,TGTGCCAGTAGTATCGACAGCGTCTCCTACGAGCAGTACTTC
TRBV15,NA,TRBJ1-2,NA,CATSRSKGVPNYGYTF,TGTGCCACCAGCAGATCCAAGGGGGTACCTAACTATGGCTACACCTTC
TRBV20-1,NA,TRBJ2-1,NA,CSAFGHNEQFF,TGCAGTGCTTTTGGGCACAATGAGCAGTTCTTC
TRBV7-3,NA,TRBJ2-3,NA,CASSYREGDTQYF,TGTGCCAGCAGCTACAGGGAGGGAGATACGCAGTATTTT
TRBV4-3,NA,TRBJ2-5,NA,CASSQGTIGPEMTQYF,TGCGCCAGCAGCCAAGGGACGATCGGGCCCGAGATGACCCAGTACTTC
TRBV30,NA,TRBJ2-1,once,CAWTHPGNEQFF,TGTGCCTGGACCCATCCCGGTAATGAGCAGTTCTTC
TRBV18,NA,TRBJ1-6,NA,CASSPMGGFNSPLHF,TGTGCCAGCTCACCCATGGGGGGTTTTAATTCACCCCTCCACTTT
TRBV11-2,TRBD1,TRBJ2-7,NA,CASSLATGVAYEQYF,TGTGCCAGCAGCTTGGCCACAGGGGTTGCCTACGAGCAGTACTTC
TRBV30,NA,TRBJ2-4,once,CAGKGKNIQYF,TGTGCCGGGAAGGGGAAAAACATTCAGTACTTC
TRBV5-6,TRBD2,TRBJ2-3,once,CASSLESGGADTQYF,TGTGCCAGCAGCTTGGAAAGCGGGGGGGCAGATACGCAGTATTTT
TRBV4-3,NA,TRBJ2-1,once,CASSQDTTGGFYNEQFF,TGCGCCAGCAGCCAAGATACAACGGGGGGCTTTTACAATGAGCAGTTCTTC
TRBV7-9,NA,TRBJ2-2,NA,CASSTDLNTGELFF,TGTGCCAGCAGCACTGACTTGAACACCGGGGAGCTGTTTTTT
TRBV27,TRBD1,TRBJ1-5,NA,CASRRTGLSSNQPQHF,TGTGCCAGCAGACGGACAGGGCTCTCTAGCAATCAGCCCCAGCATTTT
TRBV5-6,NA,TRBJ2-7,NA,CASSLAGNSRAYEQYF,TGTGCCAGCAGCTTGGCAGGGAATAGTAGAGCCTACGAGCAGTACTTC
TRBV4-1,NA,TRBJ1-4,NA,CASSQAEKLFF,TGCGCCAGCAGCCAAGCGGAAAAACTGTTTTTT
TRBV29-1,TRBD2,TRBJ2-3,NA,CSVSRGGSSTDTQYF,TGCAGCGTCTCGCGGGGGGGCTCTAGCACAGATACGCAGTATTTT
TRBV30,NA,TRBJ1-6,NA,CAWSLVNSPLHF,TGTGCCTGGAGTTTGGTAAATTCACCCCTCCACTTT
TRBV29-1,NA,TRBJ1-2,NA,CSAKGVKGNDYGYTF,TGCAGCGCGAAGGGGGTAAAGGGGAACGACTATGGCTACACCTTC
TRBV4-3,TRBD2,TRBJ2-3,NA,CASSQRGGLDTQYF,TGCGCCAGCAGCCAACGGGGGGGCCTAGATACGCAGTATTTT
TRBV4-3,NA,TRBJ1-2,NA,CASSRTGYGYTF,TGCGCCAGCAGCCGGACTGGCTATGGCTACACCTTC
TRBV14,NA,TRBJ2-7,few,CASSLLPTRVYEQYF,TGTGCCAGCAGCCTCCTACCGACACGAGTATACGAGCAGTACTTC
TRBV2,TRBD1,TRBJ2-3,NA,CASSNGDRDLDTQYF,TGTGCCAGCAGCAATGGGGACAGGGATCTAGATACGCAGTATTTT
TRBV29-1,NA,TRBJ2-7,once,CSVEHSYEQYF,TGCAGCGTTGAACACTCCTACGAGCAGTACTTC
TRBV30,NA,TRBJ2-1,once,CAWVALNEQFF,TGTGCCTGGGTAGCCTTAAATGAGCAGTTCTTC
TRBV18,NA,TRBJ2-7,NA,CASSMNQRSYEQYF,TGTGCCAGCTCGATGAACCAGCGGTCCTACGAGCAGTACTTC
TRBV6-5,NA,TRBJ2-6,NA,CASSLGVAGANVLTF,TGTGCCAGCAGTTTAGGGGTCGCTGGGGCCAACGTCCTGACTTTC
TRBV2,NA,TRBJ1-2,few,CASRNRDSYGYTF,TGTGCCAGCAGAAACAGGGATTCCTATGGCTACACCTTC
TRBV10-3,NA,TRBJ2-3,few,CAISGLRGSTDTQYF,TGTGCCATCAGTGGTTTGAGGGGGAGCACTGATACGCAGTATTTT
TRBV25-1,NA,TRBJ2-1,NA,CASSEFLEQFF,TGTGCCAGCAGTGAATTCCTTGAGCAGTTCTTC
TRBV5-1,NA,TRBJ1-5,few,CASSPGLNQPQHF,TGCGCCAGCAGCCCCGGTCTCAATCAGCCCCAGCATTTT
TRBV6-1,NA,TRBJ2-7,NA,CASSDQGYRDEQYF,TGTGCCAGCAGTGATCAGGGGTACCGGGACGAGCAGTACTTC
TRBV30,NA,TRBJ2-5,few,CAWSISETQYF,TGTGCCTGGAGTATCTCAGAGACCCAGTACTTC
TRBV14,NA,TRBJ2-1,NA,CASSQVRDEQFF,TGTGCCAGCAGCCAAGTGAGGGATGAGCAGTTCTTC
TRBV11-2,NA,TRBJ1-1,NA,CASSLDHGANTEAFF,TGTGCCAGCAGCTTAGATCATGGTGCGAACACTGAAGCTTTCTTT
TRBV4-1,NA,TRBJ1-2,NA,CASSQQNYGYTF,TGCGCCAGCAGCCAACAGAATTATGGCTACACCTTC
TRBV2,TRBD2,TRBJ2-1,NA,CASSTGTRRFF,TGTGCCAGCAGTACCGGGACTAGACGGTTCTTC
TRBV4-2,TRBD1,TRBJ2-6,NA,CASSQDPSGTGVPGANVLTF,TGTGCCAGCAGCCAAGACCCCTCTGGGACAGGGGTTCCTGGGGCCAACGTCCTGACTTTC
TRBV5-6,NA,TRBJ2-5,few,CASSTLGRGFSETQYF,TGTGCCAGCAGCACCCTCGGAAGGGGATTCTCAGAGACCCAGTACTTC
TRBV2,TRBD1,TRBJ2-3,few,CASSPDRGDTQYF,TGTGCCAGCAGTCCGGACAGGGGAGATACGCAGTATTTT
TRBV5-1,NA,TRBJ2-6,few,CASSPGRNGRLSGANVLTF,TGCGCCAGCAGCCCGGGGAGGAACGGGAGACTCTCTGGGGCCAACGTCCTGACTTTC
TRBV30,TRBD1,TRBJ2-5,few,CACSGGWETQYF,TGTGCCTGTTCAGGGGGCTGGGAGACCCAGTACTTC
TRBV7-2,TRBD2,TRBJ2-5,NA,CASSLAGGRETQYF,TGTGCCAGCAGCTTGGCGGGGGGGCGGGAGACCCAGTACTTC
TRBV2,NA,TRBJ2-5,NA,CATKGGFETQYF,TGTGCCACCAAAGGAGGGTTCGAGACCCAGTACTTC
TRBV7-2,TRBD2,TRBJ2-3,few,CASSRKTTSFTDTQYF,TGTGCCAGCAGCCGGAAAACGACTAGCTTCACAGATACGCAGTATTTT
TRBV25-1,NA,TRBJ1-1,few,CASTRTGEAFF,TGTGCCAGCACTAGAACAGGGGAAGCTTTCTTT
TRBV9,TRBD1,TRBJ1-4,NA,CASSVVPTGAGGTNEKLFF,TGTGCCAGCAGCGTAGTACCAACAGGGGCCGGTGGAACTAATGAAAAACTGTTTTTT